This TCR beta chain was sequenced in a study of blood T cell repertoires in COVID-19. Looking at the study overall: Samples of COVID-19 (acute and convalescent) were obtained from the United States, Italy and Spain. T cells, B-cell-depleted T cells, or PBMCs supplied cDNA or gDNA.

In the original analysis: Estimates of nucleated cell counts were drawn from the amplification of reference gene primers. Profiling relied on immunoSEQ multiplex PCR, and the TCRdb table lists in-frame clones only, not all of them. D and trimming were read from the DNA, whereas the V and J calls and clone size are those reported in that table. The table has 120,000 or so clones, 88% seen once. Specimen: peripheral blood. The receptor was isolated from a woman between 45 and 65 years old with acute or convalescent COVID-19.

The CDR3 is CATRQAGNQPQHF. The DNA of the CDR3 is TGTGCCACCCGACAGGCTGGAAATCAGCCCCAGCATTTT. This rearrangement joins TRBV6-6 to TRBJ1-5, with D possibly being TRBD1 (6 bases). CDR1 is MNHNY, CDR2 SVGAGI, per germline (reference sequence). The CDR3 consists of 13 residues. Trimming pared 10 bases from V and 4 bases from J, leaving 14 bases between.